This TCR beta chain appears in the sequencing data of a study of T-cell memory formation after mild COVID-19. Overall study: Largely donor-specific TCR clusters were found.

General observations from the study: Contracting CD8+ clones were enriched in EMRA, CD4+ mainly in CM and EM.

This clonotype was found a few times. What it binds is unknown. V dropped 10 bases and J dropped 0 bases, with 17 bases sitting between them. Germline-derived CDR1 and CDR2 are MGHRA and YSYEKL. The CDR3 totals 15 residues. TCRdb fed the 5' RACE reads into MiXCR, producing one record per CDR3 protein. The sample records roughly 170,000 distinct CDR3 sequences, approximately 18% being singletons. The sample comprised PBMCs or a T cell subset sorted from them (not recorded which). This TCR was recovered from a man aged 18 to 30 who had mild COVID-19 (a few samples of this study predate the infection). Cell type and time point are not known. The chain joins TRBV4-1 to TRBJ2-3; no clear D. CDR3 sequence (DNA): TGCGCCACCAACTCCCACGGGCTTAGCACAGATACGCAGTATTTT. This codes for CATNSHGLSTDTQYF.